Sequencing of this TCR beta chain was carried out in a study of OX40 agonist ivuxolimab in advanced cancers. In terms of the full investigation: Ivuxolimab was an agonistic, fully human IgG2 monoclonal antibody directed against OX40 (CD134), a costimulatory receptor. Prior anti-PD-1, anti-PD-L1 or anti-CTLA-4 therapy was permitted, and checkpoint inhibitors had been received by about two fifths of dose-escalation patients. Intravenous ivuxolimab was administered to patients every 2 weeks at six dose levels: 0.01, 0.1, 0.3, 1.5, 3 and 10 mg/kg. Partial responses were achieved by three dose-escalation patients, of whom one had hepatocellular carcinoma and two had cutaneous melanoma. A male proportion of under 85% and a mean age of roughly 58 years, ranging from 23 to 79, were recorded for the dose-escalation cohort. Of the approximately 53 patients in dose escalation, about 20 had hepatocellular carcinoma, some 15 had melanoma, 9 had renal cell carcinoma and 9 had head and neck cancer. The monotherapy dose-escalation portion (N of about 57 patients) of the phase I ivuxolimab trial is reported in the paper. The point of sequencing TCRbeta in the periphery was to test whether ivuxolimab changed TCR sequence diversity and drove clonal T-cell expansion. The investigation overall reported the following: Antigen specificity was not determined for the clonally expanded peripheral T cells. After ivuxolimab, CD8+ T cells had more expanded clones than CD4+ T cells on average. Low levels of normalized T-cell clonal expansion were also shown by some nonresponding patients. At doses of 0.1 to 3.0 mg/kg, clonal expansion of both CD4+ and CD8+ T cells in blood was seen between baseline and week 6. Partial responders in the 0.1-3.0 mg/kg groups had among the lowest normalized peripheral clonal expansion, especially among CD8+ T cells.

Inclusive of the bounding cysteine and phenylalanine, the CDR3 is 13 residues long. Only the CDR3 part of the read is kept: 39 bases, read in frame from the first base. Ends trimmed: V by 3 bases, J by 3 bases; bases unmatched to a gene: 0. Reading the germline V gene (reference sequence) gives CDR1 GTSNPN and CDR2 SVGIG. Genomic DNA was isolated from the sorted cells so that the TCRbeta CDR3 region could be sequenced. The immunoSEQ Assay was used to sequence the TCRbeta CDR3 regions. TCRdb took this table from immuneACCESS and kept in-frame rearrangements with V and J called. Such tables lack part of the clones; where checked against another copy, unresolved V genes explain under half of the gap, and the rest is unexplained. This sample has 60,000 or so clones in its table, and 85% to 90% of those were observed once. The ten biggest clones cover about 5.4% of the sample. On this clone: Its antigen has not been determined. The record has no base qualities; no much larger clone is one base away.

The trial excluded patients who had a history of autoimmune disease or who were on systemic immunosuppression. In every dose cohort, peripheral blood was drawn for TCR sequencing at baseline, cycle 4 day 1, and cycle 7 day 1. Samples were obtained from an open-label, multicenter, first-in-human phase I dose-escalation trial of ivuxolimab. Adults with locally advanced or metastatic melanoma, renal cell carcinoma, hepatocellular carcinoma or head and neck squamous cell carcinoma were enrolled in the trial. Before TCR sequencing, CD4+ and CD8+ T cells were separately sorted from peripheral blood. The source was CD4+ or CD8+ T cells sorted from blood, collected in a trial of the OX40 agonist ivuxolimab. The rearrangement joined TRBV30 to TRBJ2-1, with 9 central nucleotides matching TRBD1. The TCR originated in an adult with an advanced solid tumor such as melanoma, head and neck, liver or kidney cancer. For the CDR3, the sequence is CAWRGQGYNEQFF. Read as DNA, the sequence is TGTGCCTGGAGGGGACAGGGCTACAATGAGCAGTTCTTC.